These 31 T cell receptor beta chains originate from one sample sequenced in a study of cytomegalovirus exposure and HLA in healthy donors. Vbeta (60) and Jbeta (13) primers were used in the PCR. Assay used: immunoSEQ multiplex PCR; TCRdb lists only in-frame clones, some missing. The profile shows 150,000 to 200,000 clones, 75% to 90% of them singletons. Sequenced: PBMCs. Source of these receptors: a woman aged 18-35 years in good health and CMV-seronegative.

The chain joins TRBV5-1 to TRBJ1-3; possibly TRBD1 for D (5 bases). Trimming removed 2 bases from V and 4 bases from J, with 7 bases in between. CDR1 and CDR2 (germline): SGHRS, YFSETQ. The length of the CDR3 is 13 residues. CDR3 sequence: CASSFGGGNTIYF. CDR3 in DNA: TGCGCCAGCAGCTTCGGGGGGGGAAACACCATATATTTT. Variable domain in full (rest from reference TRBV5-1 and TRBJ1-3): KAGVTQTPRYLIKTRGQQVTLSCSPISGHRSVSWYQQTPGQGLQFLFEYFSETQRNKGNFPGRFSGRQFSNSRSEMNVSTLELGDSALYLCASSFGGGNTIYFGEGSWLTVV.

This clone was detected once. The chain employs TRBV29-1 and TRBJ2-7, with 11 positions matching TRBD2. The V and J ends lost 4 bases and 6 bases, in that order; junction bases with no gene match: 5. The CDR3 runs 13 residues. Germline V CDR1 and CDR2: SQVTM, ANQGSEA. The CDR3 DNA follows: TGCAGCGTTGTCACTAGCGGGAGAGGCGAGCAGTACTTC. Protein: CSVVTSGRGEQYF.

This chain links TRBV9 with TRBJ2-5, with D possibly TRBD1 on 7 matching bases. The germline V gene has CDR1 SGDLS and CDR2 YYNGEE. The CDR3 consists of 16 residues. V was trimmed by 0 bases and J by 2 bases, leaving 14 bases between them. CDR3 sequence reads: CASSVGGTAPQETQYF. The CDR3 DNA reads TGTGCCAGCAGCGTAGGCGGGACAGCTCCACAAGAGACCCAGTACTTC.

The chain has TRBV10-3 and TRBJ1-3; 8 bases align to TRBD1. The V gene's germline CDR1 is ENHRY and CDR2 SYGVKD. V was pared by 4 bases and J by 2 bases, with 10 bases of the junction left unmatched. CDR3 size: 17 residues. CDR3 coding DNA: TGTGCCATCAGTGGCGGACAGGGCGCGGGAGCTGGAAACACCATATATTTT. It translates to CAISGGQGAGAGNTIYF.

This sequence joins TRBV11-2 and TRBJ2-2, with 10 bases fitting TRBD2. Germline CDR1 SGHAT, CDR2 FQNNGV. The CDR3 is 15 amino acids. The V gene end was trimmed by 3 bases and the J gene end by 5 bases; junction bases not matched to a gene: 3. The CDR3 loop is CASSFVAGGTGELFF. In DNA form, the CDR3 reads TGTGCCAGCAGCTTCGTAGCGGGGGGAACCGGGGAGCTGTTTTTT.

The chain has TRBV6-1 and TRBJ1-2; TRBD1 might be the D (6 bases). CDR3 length: 13 residues. The V and J ends lost 6 bases and 1 base respectively, with 9 bases between them. The germline V gene has CDR1 MNHNS and CDR2 SASEGT. CDR3 sequence (DNA): TGTGCCAGCAGAAACAGGGATAACTATGGCTACACCTTC. As protein: CASRNRDNYGYTF.

To note about this clone: The conserved final phenylalanine or tryptophan is absent from the CDR3, which likely points to a read error. The limits of the CDR3 on the DNA are not certain, so only TCRdb's listed CDR3 is given. The chain employs TRBV7-9 and TRBJ1-2. The CDR3 spans 12 residues, counting both ends. Germline lookup yields CDR1 SEHNR and CDR2 FQNEAQ (reference sequence). CDR3 protein: CASSFPLPVPSY.

This CDR3 is CASSAPQTGDTQYF. The CDR3 DNA follows: TGTGCCAGCAGCGCCCCGCAGACAGGGGATACGCAGTATTTT. This sequence joins TRBV9 and TRBJ2-3; TRBD1 matches 7 bases. CDR1 is SGDLS and CDR2 is YYNGEE in the germline V gene. V lost 3 bases and J lost 6; bases outside the gene matches: 7. The CDR3 length is 14 residues.

The chain recombines TRBV7-9 with TRBJ2-7; tentatively, D is TRBD2 (6 bases). Trimming stripped 1 base from V and 3 bases from J, with 7 bases between. Germline CDR1 SEHNR, CDR2 FQNEAQ (reference sequence). The CDR3 is made up of 13 amino acids. The CDR3 protein is CASSLGLVYEQYF. In DNA, the CDR3 is TGTGCCAGCAGCTTAGGACTAGTCTACGAGCAGTACTTC.

The chain recombines TRBV6-1 with TRBJ1-6; D remains unclear. This CDR3 is built from 15 residues. The V end lost 4 bases, the J end lost 2 bases, and 9 bases lay between the germline ends. Germline CDR1 and CDR2: MNHNS and SASEGT. The CDR3 protein is CASSALRAYNSPLHF. The CDR3 DNA follows: TGTGCCAGCAGTGCCCTTCGCGCCTATAATTCACCCCTCCACTTT.

This clone has just a few counts. V and J are TRBV30 and TRBJ1-3; tentatively, D is TRBD1 (5 bases). Germline values: CDR1 GTSNPN, CDR2 SVGIG (reference sequence). The CDR3 runs to 16 residues. Between the trimmed V and J ends, which lost 0 bases and 0 bases, there was a span of 12 bases. CDR3 sequence: CAWSVGGLGSGNTIYF. CDR3 DNA sequence: TGTGCCTGGAGTGTCGGGGGTTTGGGCTCTGGAAACACCATATATTTT.

V gene TRBV2 combines with J gene TRBJ1-2; 10 nucleotides align to TRBD1. V dropped 7 bases and J dropped 0; count of bases not matched to a gene: 5. Germline assignment: CDR1 SNHLY and CDR2 FYNNEI. This CDR3 region has 15 residues. DNA for the CDR3: TGTGCCAGCACTCTGGACAGGGGGACTAACTATGGCTACACCTTC. This encodes CASTLDRGTNYGYTF.

V gene TRBV28 combines with J gene TRBJ2-7; maybe TRBD2 (6 bases). The ends were cut back, 10 bases at V and 5 bases at J, with 21 bases in the middle. The germline V gene has CDR1 MDHEN and CDR2 SYDVKM. This CDR3 has 14 amino acids. The chain's CDR3 is CATNEDGSINEQYF. In nucleotides, the CDR3 is TGTGCCACCAATGAGGACGGGAGTATCAACGAGCAGTACTTC.

This chain connects TRBV9 to TRBJ2-7, with D possibly matching TRBD2 (6 bases). In germline, CDR1 is SGDLS, CDR2 YYNGEE. The CDR3 is made up of 13 amino acids. Trimming removed 2 bases at V and 6 bases at J, with 12 bases between. The CDR3 DNA follows: TGTGCCAGCAGCGTGGGGGGAGGAGGCGAGCAGTACTTC. Residues: CASSVGGGGEQYF.

V usage is TRBV6-5 and J usage is TRBJ1-5, with TRBD1 matching 9 bases. J was trimmed by 6 bases and V by 6 bases; bases with no gene match: 6. Germline V gene sequence: CDR1 MNHEY, CDR2 SVGAGI. This CDR3 spans 14 amino acids. CDR3 protein: CASSKGQGGQPQHF. The CDR3 region has the DNA TGTGCCAGCAGCAAGGGACAGGGAGGTCAGCCCCAGCATTTT.

The rearrangement uses TRBV5-1 and TRBJ2-1, with TRBD1 matching over 10 bases. The length of the CDR3 is 15 residues. Germline CDR1 SGHRS, CDR2 YFSETQ. The V segment lost 3 bases and the J segment 6 bases; nucleotides outside the gene matches: 6. CDR3 nucleotide sequence: TGCGCCAGCAGCTGGGGGACAGGGGTACGCAATGAGCAGTTCTTC. Translating gives CASSWGTGVRNEQFF.

This clone showed up just a few times. V usage is TRBV27 and J usage is TRBJ1-1; 12 bases line up with TRBD1. The CDR3 spans 13 residues. Germline values: CDR1 MNHEY, CDR2 SMNVEV (reference sequence). V gave up 2 bases and J gave up 11 bases; unmatched junction bases: 3. The CDR3 DNA reads as TGTGCCAGCAGTTTACGGGACAGGGGGCGGGCTTTCTTT. It codes for CASSLRDRGRAFF.

This clone was counted a few times. The V gene is TRBV5-4, the J gene TRBJ2-3, with 7 bases aligning to TRBD1. V shed 0 bases and J 2 bases; nucleotides not matched to a gene: 6. Germline CDR1 reads SGHNT; CDR2 reads YYREEE (reference sequence). This CDR3 has 16 residues. CDR3 sequence reads: CASSLDGRGLTDTQYF. The CDR3 coding sequence is TGTGCCAGCAGCTTGGATGGTAGGGGGCTCACAGATACGCAGTATTTT.

This CDR3 reads CASSSGQGVGETQYF. The CDR3 region has the DNA TGCGCCAGCAGCTCGGGACAGGGTGTGGGGGAGACCCAGTACTTC. This rearrangement joins TRBV5-1 to TRBJ2-5, with TRBD1 identical over 9 bases. CDR1 and CDR2 from the germline V gene are SGHRS and YFSETQ. This CDR3 is 15 amino acids long. Unmatched junction bases numbered 8, after V lost 3 bases and J lost 5 bases.

This chain connects TRBV4-2 to TRBJ2-3, with D maybe TRBD2 (5 bases). The CDR3 spans 17 residues. Germline CDR1 is LGHNA and CDR2 is YNFKEQ. The V end lost 0 bases, the J end lost 7 bases, and 20 bases lay between the germline ends. The CDR3 DNA reads TGTGCCAGCAGCCAAGATGGGTCGGTAGCGTCGATGAATACGCAGTATTTT. It codes for CASSQDGSVASMNTQYF.

The chain couples TRBV4-2 to TRBJ1-3; D is unclear. V was clipped by 1 base and J by 0 bases, with 10 bases between them. Germline lookup yields CDR1 LGHNA and CDR2 YNFKEQ. The CDR3 extends over 16 amino acids. CDR3 sequence reads: CASSQVTPASGNTIYF. CDR3 coding DNA: TGTGCCAGCAGCCAAGTAACACCTGCCTCTGGAAACACCATATATTTT.

In this sample, this clone turned up a few times. The chain uses TRBV6-1 and TRBJ1-5; no definite D call. The CDR3 has 13 amino acids. From germline, CDR1 is MNHNS and CDR2 SASEGT. V was shortened by 2 bases and J by 0 bases, with 2 bases between the two germline ends. The CDR3 bases are TGTGCCAGCAGTGAACGTAGCAATCAGCCCCAGCATTTT. It specifies CASSERSNQPQHF.

The V and J genes are TRBV27 and TRBJ2-4; no definite D call. Trimming pared 3 bases from V and 3 bases from J, leaving 6 bases between. From germline, CDR1 is MNHEY and CDR2 SMNVEV (reference sequence). The CDR3 consists of 13 residues. The chain's CDR3 is CASSFSLKNIQYF. The DNA for the CDR3 is TGTGCCAGCAGTTTTTCCCTCAAAAACATTCAGTACTTC.

The J gene is TRBJ2-5, the V gene TRBV15; a weak D match, TRBD2 (5 bases). TRBJ2-7 explains the end of the DNA better; the J call may be wrong. This CDR3 is built from 14 residues. Germline V lookup: CDR1 LNHNV, CDR2 YYDKDF (reference sequence). The DNA of the CDR3 is TGTGCCACCAGCAGAGGCCGGGGTCCCTACGAGCAGTACTTC. Protein product: CATSRGRGPYEQYF.

This chain uses TRBV15 with TRBJ2-1; D unresolved. CDR1 is LNHNV, CDR2 YYDKDF, per germline (reference sequence). The germline V and J ends were trimmed by 0 bases and 5 bases, with 5 bases remaining between them. CDR3 length: 13 amino acids. CDR3 protein: CATSRDQNNEQFF. The CDR3 region has the DNA TGTGCCACCAGCAGAGACCAGAACAATGAGCAGTTCTTC.

The sample holds a few counts of this clone. The chain couples TRBV5-6 to TRBJ2-7; a weak D match, TRBD2 (5 bases). V was clipped by 1 base and J by 0 bases, with 11 bases between them. This CDR3 has 15 residues. Germline CDR1 and CDR2: SGHDT and YYEEEE. The CDR3 sequence is CASSLTPGSSYEQYF. CDR3 sequence (DNA): TGTGCCAGCAGCTTGACCCCGGGAAGCTCCTACGAGCAGTACTTC.

The gene calls are TRBV7-2 and TRBJ2-7; TRBD2 agrees at 7 bases. Germline V gene data show CDR1 as SGHTA and CDR2 as FQGNSA. The CDR3 contains 18 residues. V lost 3 bases, J lost 0 bases, and 14 bases stayed unmatched. This CDR3 reads CASSLGWGGERGSYEQYF. The CDR3 region has the DNA TGTGCCAGCAGCTTGGGTTGGGGGGGTGAAAGGGGCTCCTACGAGCAGTACTTC.

The chain has TRBV27 and TRBJ2-1, with D possibly being TRBD2 (6 bases). V lost 7 bases to trimming and J lost 2 bases, with 15 bases between them. Germline loops: CDR1 MNHEY, CDR2 SMNVEV (reference sequence). The length of the CDR3 is 15 residues. The CDR3 region is CASTTAGSPYNEQFF. CDR3 sequence (DNA): TGTGCCAGCACTACCGCGGGGAGTCCCTACAATGAGCAGTTCTTC.

Points on this clone: Different DNA sequences within this sample yield the same CDR3. This chain joins TRBV28 and TRBJ1-2, with D hard to call. Trimming shortened V by 5 bases and J by 4 bases, and 8 bases separated the two germline ends. CDR3 length: 12 residues. The germline gives CDR1 MDHEN, CDR2 SYDVKM. As DNA, the CDR3 is TGTGCCAGCAGTGAGGATGGCTATGGCTACACCTTC. This sequence encodes CASSEDGYGYTF.

The rearrangement joins TRBV6-5 to TRBJ1-1; D perhaps matches TRBD1 (5 bases). This CDR3 spans 14 amino acids. Trimming took 7 bases from V and 5 from J, leaving 17 bases between them. Per the germline V gene, CDR1 is MNHEY and CDR2 is SVGAGI. The CDR3 loop is CASTLGEGVTEAFF. CDR3 DNA sequence: TGTGCCAGCACATTGGGGGAGGGAGTGACTGAAGCTTTCTTT.

This clone was seen a single time. The chain carries TRBV19 and TRBJ2-7; 10 bases are shared with TRBD2. Germline CDR1 and CDR2: LNHDA and SQIVND (reference sequence). The CDR3 loop spans 17 amino acids. V was pared by 7 bases and J by 2 bases, with 14 bases of the junction left unmatched. CDR3 sequence: CASTSSGTSVGPYEQYF. The CDR3 DNA reads TGTGCCAGTACCAGTTCCGGGACTAGCGTGGGTCCCTACGAGCAGTACTTC.